Here is one T cell receptor beta chain with its context. The data derive from a study of technical replicates of blood from a few donors. Sequenced by immunoSEQ multiplex PCR; TCRdb stores in-frame clones only, minus some. Here the sample spans some 79,000 clones, around 94% being singletons. The V and J ends lost 0 bases and 4 bases, in that order; junction bases with no gene match: 5. This CDR3 contains 15 residues. CDR1 is MNHNS, CDR2 SASEGT, per germline. The sequence was obtained from a human donor in good health. The chain combines TRBV6-1 with TRBJ2-7, with 8 positions matching TRBD2. Specimen: T cells isolated from PBMCs. The CDR3 is CASSEAPAGVYEQYF. CDR3 nucleotide sequence: TGTGCCAGCAGTGAAGCTCCAGCGGGGGTTTACGAGCAGTACTTC.